Listed below are T cell receptor beta chains from one sample, sequenced in a study of blood T cell repertoires in COVID-19. Generated by immunoSEQ multiplex PCR, the TCRdb table keeps only in-frame clones and is missing some. The repertoire includes about 130,000 clones, about 80% of them detected once, and 3% to 3.5% sits in the top ten. Sequencing was performed on peripheral blood. The receptors were sampled from a woman older than 75 with acute or convalescent COVID-19. The CDR3 runs from the conserved cysteine through the conserved F or W. A D gene is named only where the DNA matches it firmly. Only part of the rows carry a size: once, few, many, or a class if the clone is expanded.

v_call	d_call	clone_size	j_call	cdr3_aa	cdr3_nt
TRBV6-5	NA	NA	TRBJ1-5	CASSYSGAGGPQHF	TGTGCCAGCAGTTACTCAGGCGCGGGGGGACCCCAGCATTTT
TRBV5-6	TRBD1	once	TRBJ1-2	CASSLTGGGYGYTF	TGTGCCAGCAGCTTGACAGGGGGTGGGTATGGCTACACCTTC
TRBV30	TRBD2	once	TRBJ2-3	CAWSVRSGTAGLASTDTQYF	TGTGCCTGGAGTGTACGATCGGGGACAGCGGGACTAGCCTCCACAGATACGCAGTATTTT
TRBV10-1	TRBD2	NA	TRBJ2-5	CASSGGQLAGYQETQYF	TGCGCCAGCAGTGGGGGCCAGCTAGCGGGGTACCAAGAGACCCAGTACTTC
TRBV25-1	TRBD1	NA	TRBJ1-1	CASSVSGTGSEAFF	TGTGCCAGCAGTGTCTCCGGGACAGGCTCTGAAGCTTTCTTT
TRBV7-7	NA	NA	TRBJ2-5	CASSHRVKETQYF	TGTGCCAGCAGCCACAGGGTAAAAGAGACCCAGTACTTC
TRBV30	NA	few	TRBJ1-6	CAWTAGRVTNSPLHF	TGTGCCTGGACGGCGGGGAGGGTGACTAATTCACCCCTCCACTTT
TRBV3-1/TRBV3-2	NA	NA	TRBJ1-2	CASSLGNYGYTF	TGTGCCAGCAGCCTGGGCAACTATGGCTACACCTTC
TRBV7-2	NA	NA	TRBJ1-5	CASSPNPGSNQPQHF	TGTGCCAGCAGTCCGAACCCAGGGAGCAATCAGCCCCAGCATTTT
TRBV15	NA	once	TRBJ1-2	CATSTLAGYGYTF	TGTGCCACCAGCACTTTGGCAGGGTACGGCTACACCTTC
TRBV6-4	TRBD1	once	TRBJ2-3	CASSADRGPGTDTQYF	TGTGCCAGCAGCGCGGACAGGGGGCCTGGCACAGATACGCAGTATTTT
TRBV6-2/TRBV6-3	NA	NA	TRBJ2-7	CASSYSVGYEQYF	TGTGCCAGCAGTTACTCGGTCGGCTACGAGCAGTACTTC
TRBV18	NA	NA	TRBJ1-2	CASSPQGSEANYGYTF	TGTGCCAGCTCACCCCAGGGTTCTGAAGCTAACTATGGCTACACCTTC
TRBV9	TRBD2	NA	TRBJ2-5	CASSVGTSVQETQYF	TGTGCCAGCAGCGTAGGGACTAGCGTCCAAGAGACCCAGTACTTC
TRBV7-3	TRBD1	NA	TRBJ2-5	CASSHTGEYGRETQYF	TGTGCCAGCAGCCATACAGGGGAGTATGGTCGAGAGACCCAGTACTTC
TRBV4-1	TRBD1	NA	TRBJ2-7	CASSQDPPGQGREQYF	TGCGCCAGCAGCCAAGATCCCCCGGGACAGGGACGCGAGCAGTACTTC
TRBV19	TRBD1	NA	TRBJ1-2	CASSAASGGGYGYTF	TGTGCCAGTAGCGCAGCTTCAGGGGGCGGGTATGGCTACACCTTC
TRBV6-1	TRBD1	NA	TRBJ1-2	CASSETPGTALRGVTF	TGTGCCAGCAGTGAAACTCCCGGGACAGCCCTCCGTGGGGTCACCTTC
TRBV7-9	NA	NA	TRBJ2-2	CASSLGSAAGELFF	TGTGCCAGCAGCTTAGGTAGTGCGGCCGGGGAGCTGTTTTTT
TRBV7-3	NA	NA	TRBJ1-2	CASSSNPRDGYTF	TGTGCCAGCAGTTCAAATCCCAGGGATGGCTACACCTTC
TRBV7-2	NA	NA	TRBJ2-3	CASSLRENTQYF	TGTGCCAGCAGCTTACGGGAGAATACGCAGTATTTT
TRBV6-5	NA	NA	TRBJ1-5	CASSYSMGGPQHF	TGTGCCAGCAGTTACTCGATGGGGGGGCCCCAGCATTTT
TRBV10-1	NA	NA	TRBJ2-1	CASSQGLKRNEQFF	TGCGCCAGCAGTCAGGGCCTCAAAAGGAATGAGCAGTTCTTC
TRBV7-9	TRBD1	few	TRBJ2-5	CASSLAQGAETQYF	TGTGCCAGCAGCTTAGCCCAGGGGGCTGAGACCCAGTACTTC
TRBV4-2	NA	NA	TRBJ1-5	CASSLGSRVGQPQHF	TGTGCCAGCAGCCTCGGGTCCAGGGTGGGTCAGCCCCAGCATTTT
TRBV2	NA	NA	TRBJ1-6	CASSEGQGGSPLHF	TGTGCCAGCAGTGAAGGGCAGGGAGGTTCACCCCTCCACTTT
TRBV5-6	NA	NA	TRBJ2-4	CASSLVGQGAKNIQYF	TGTGCCAGCAGCTTGGTAGGGCAGGGAGCCAAAAACATTCAGTACTTC
TRBV4-3	NA	NA	TRBJ2-3	CASILDWGPTSTDTQYF	TGCGCCAGCATCCTCGATTGGGGGCCGACTTCTACAGATACGCAGTATTTT